Listed below are T cell receptor beta chains from one sample, sequenced in a study of T cell responses to AZD1222 COVID-19 vaccine. Clones were read by immunoSEQ multiplex PCR, and TCRdb kept only the in-frame ones, dropping some. The sample yields roughly 120,000 clones, just over 85% seen once. The specimen comprised peripheral blood, sampled on day 0 of MenACWY control vaccination. These receptors all come from an adult in good health. Both conserved end residues are part of each CDR3. The order of the fields is J gene, clone size, V gene, D gene, CDR3 protein, CDR3 DNA. A D gene is named only where the DNA matches it firmly. Rows give clone size only sometimes, using once, few, many, or a class for an expanded clone.

TRBJ1-2 NA TRBV5-4 NA CASSDVGDYGYTF TGTGCCAGCAGCGACGTCGGGGACTATGGCTACACCTTC
TRBJ2-3 NA TRBV18 TRBD2 CASSRLPLAGVTDTQYF TGTGCCAGCTCACGCCTCCCCCTAGCGGGAGTCACAGATACGCAGTATTTT
TRBJ2-2 NA TRBV7-6 TRBD2 CASSFQGGRAAGELFF TGTGCCAGCAGCTTTCAAGGCGGGAGGGCGGCCGGGGAGCTGTTTTTT
TRBJ1-2 once TRBV24-1 TRBD1 CATSDRDRGHYGYTF TGTGCCACCAGTGATCGTGACAGGGGGCATTATGGCTACACCTTC
TRBJ1-2 NA TRBV5-6 NA CASSRQYGYTF TGTGCCAGCAGCAGACAGTACGGCTACACCTTC
TRBJ2-2 NA TRBV7-9 NA CASSVGQPNTGELFF TGTGCCAGCAGCGTAGGACAGCCGAACACCGGGGAGCTGTTTTTT
TRBJ2-3 NA TRBV7-9 NA CASSPLGTDTQYF TGTGCCAGCAGCCCCCTAGGCACAGATACGCAGTATTTT
TRBJ1-5 once TRBV18 NA CASSPGADQPQHF TGTGCCAGCTCACCAGGGGCCGATCAGCCCCAGCATTTT
TRBJ1-1 NA TRBV30 TRBD1 CAWLTGPQAFF TGTGCCTGGTTGACAGGGCCTCAAGCTTTCTTT
TRBJ2-1 NA TRBV6-2/TRBV6-3 NA CASSYRRVTAYNEQFF TGTGCCAGCAGTTACAGGCGGGTCACGGCCTACAATGAGCAGTTCTTC
TRBJ2-7 once TRBV18 NA CASSPTGIAYEQYF TGTGCCAGCTCACCTACAGGGATAGCCTACGAGCAGTACTTC
TRBJ2-7 NA TRBV11-1 TRBD1 CASSLVWDSPYEQYF TGTGCCAGCAGCTTAGTTTGGGACAGCCCCTACGAGCAGTACTTC
TRBJ1-2 NA TRBV28 NA CASSLPGAPANYGYTF TGTGCCAGCAGTTTACCTGGGGCCCCAGCTAACTATGGCTACACCTTC
TRBJ2-7 NA TRBV19 NA CASSRGAREQYF TGTGCCAGTAGTAGGGGGGCTCGGGAGCAGTACTTC
TRBJ1-2 few TRBV29-1 NA CSGREGNYGYTF TGCAGCGGGAGGGAGGGTAACTATGGCTACACCTTC
TRBJ1-5 NA TRBV28 TRBD1 CASSFGTGGAQPQHF TGTGCCAGCAGTTTTGGGACAGGGGGCGCTCAGCCCCAGCATTTT
TRBJ1-2 NA TRBV5-4 TRBD1 CASSQGQTRTNYGYTF TGTGCCAGCAGCCAGGGACAGACAAGGACGAACTATGGCTACACCTTC
TRBJ1-4 NA TRBV3-1/TRBV3-2 TRBD1 CASSPRGQGREKLFF TGTGCCAGCAGCCCCCGCGGACAGGGACGGGAAAAACTGTTTTTT
TRBJ2-6 NA TRBV24-1 NA CASEVFPSGANVLTF TGTGCCTCCGAGGTCTTCCCCTCTGGGGCCAACGTCCTGACTTTC
TRBJ1-1 once TRBV5-1 TRBD1 CASSWRYSGQMNTEAFF TGCGCCAGCAGCTGGAGGTACTCGGGACAGATGAACACTGAAGCTTTCTTT
TRBJ1-1 NA TRBV27 NA CASSSIWEEAFF TGTGCCAGCAGTTCCATCTGGGAGGAAGCTTTCTTT
TRBJ2-1 NA TRBV11-2 NA CASSLTHNEQFF TGTGCCAGCAGCTTAACCCACAATGAGCAGTTCTTC
TRBJ2-3 NA TRBV5-8 NA CASSRFKGINTDTQYF TGTGCCAGCAGCCGGTTCAAAGGTATAAACACAGATACGCAGTATTTT
TRBJ2-5 once TRBV3-1/TRBV3-2 TRBD2 CASSQAGGPETQYF TGTGCCAGCAGCCAAGCGGGGGGGCCGGAGACCCAGTACTTC
TRBJ1-1 NA TRBV30 NA CAWSVLGRLMNTEAFF TGTGCCTGGAGTGTACTGGGGCGTTTAATGAACACTGAAGCTTTCTTT
TRBJ2-6 NA TRBV27 NA CASSDRKYSGANVLTF TGTGCCAGCAGTGACAGAAAATACTCTGGGGCCAACGTCCTGACTTTC
TRBJ2-2 NA TRBV4-1 NA CASSQEQIPGELFF TGCGCCAGCAGCCAAGAACAAATCCCCGGGGAGCTGTTTTTT
TRBJ1-3 NA TRBV5-1 NA CASSLGGTSSWDTIYF TGCGCCAGCAGCCTCGGAGGGACCTCCTCTTGGGACACCATATATTTT
TRBJ1-2 NA TRBV28 NA CASSFSGNYGYTF TGTGCCAGCAGTTTTTCCGGGAACTATGGCTACACCTTC
TRBJ2-7 NA TRBV27 NA CASSFNRLYEQYF TGTGCCAGCAGTTTCAACAGGTTGTACGAGCAGTACTTC
TRBJ2-2 NA TRBV11-2 NA CASSIIGELFF TGTGCCAGCAGCATTATCGGGGAGCTGTTTTTT
TRBJ1-6 once TRBV15 NA CATSRTQGFGSPLHF TGTGCCACCAGCAGGACACAGGGATTCGGCTCACCCCTCCACTTT
TRBJ1-1 NA TRBV24-1 TRBD1 CATSGPPRTGGEEAFF TGTGCCACCAGTGGCCCTCCCCGGACAGGGGGGGAGGAAGCTTTCTTT
TRBJ1-2 NA TRBV3-1/TRBV3-2 NA CASSQGRGINYGYTF TGTGCCAGCAGCCAAGGGAGGGGTATTAACTATGGCTACACCTTC
TRBJ2-7 NA TRBV27 NA CASSFRTGKASGINYEQYF TGTGCCAGCAGTTTCAGGACAGGGAAAGCTAGCGGGATTAACTACGAGCAGTACTTC
TRBJ1-5 NA TRBV28 TRBD1 CASRSPGTGKNQPQHF TGTGCCAGCAGGTCCCCTGGGACAGGAAAGAATCAGCCCCAGCATTTT
TRBJ2-1 NA TRBV4-1 TRBD2 CASSQERGTTKFF TGCGCCAGCAGCCAAGAGCGGGGGACTACGAAATTCTTC
TRBJ1-1 NA TRBV2 NA CASSEEQGTEAFF TGTGCCAGCAGTGAAGAACAGGGCACTGAAGCTTTCTTT
TRBJ2-2 NA TRBV27 TRBD1 CASSQDRGTGELFF TGTGCCAGCAGTCAGGACAGGGGCACCGGGGAGCTGTTTTTT
TRBJ1-2 NA TRBV6-5 NA CAKIPGRHLNYGYTF TGTGCAAAAATCCCTGGACGGCACTTAAACTATGGCTACACCTTC
TRBJ2-7 NA TRBV6-5 TRBD2 CALGEGSSYEQYF TGTGCCTTAGGGGAGGGGAGCTCCTACGAGCAGTACTTC
TRBJ1-2 once TRBV2 NA CASTSSGDGGYTF TGTGCCAGCACGTCGAGCGGGGACGGTGGCTACACCTTC
TRBJ1-1 NA TRBV12-3/TRBV12-4 NA CASSSSLSVIAFF TGTGCCAGCAGTTCATCTTTATCCGTTATAGCTTTCTTT
TRBJ1-5 NA TRBV6-5 NA CASSPGEAVIQPQHF TGTGCCAGCAGTCCGGGGGAGGCCGTGATTCAGCCCCAGCATTTT
TRBJ2-3 once TRBV10-3 NA CAISPSGGTDTQYF TGTGCCATCAGTCCGAGTGGGGGCACAGATACGCAGTATTTT
TRBJ1-1 NA TRBV5-1 NA CASSPFPRGRIEAFF TGCGCCAGCAGCCCTTTCCCCAGGGGTCGGATCGAAGCTTTCTTT
TRBJ1-6 NA TRBV18 NA CASSPMGTGETPLHF TGTGCCAGCTCACCGATGGGGACGGGTGAGACACCCCTCCACTTT
TRBJ1-4 NA TRBV25-1 NA CASSDNGGPNEKLFF TGTGCCAGCAGTGATAACGGGGGCCCTAATGAAAAACTGTTTTTT
TRBJ1-2 NA TRBV5-1 NA CASTPSTRANYGYTF TGCGCCAGCACCCCTTCGACCCGGGCTAACTATGGCTACACCTTC
TRBJ2-3 NA TRBV6-1 TRBD2 CASSARTSGRSTDTQYF TGTGCCAGCAGTGCTCGGACTAGCGGGAGGAGTACAGATACGCAGTATTTT
TRBJ1-5 NA TRBV10-3 NA CAISESKSNQPQHF TGTGCCATCAGTGAGTCAAAGAGCAATCAGCCCCAGCATTTT